This record concerns one T cell receptor (beta chain) sequence. Antigen specificity is unknown. Germline CDR1 reads MDHEN; CDR2 reads SYDVKM. V lost 4 bases, J lost 6 bases, and 19 bases lay in between. The CDR3 is made up of 16 amino acids. Naive CD8 cells lacked CD45RO and underwent positive selection for CCR7, leaving out terminally differentiated effector memory CD45RA+ cells. This sample was taken from a study of shared clonotypes between healthy human individuals. Study-level findings and limits: Memory subsets generally showed smaller estimated richness than naive subsets did.

Clones were read by immunoSEQ multiplex PCR, and TCRdb kept only the in-frame ones, dropping some. The top ten clones hold more than 1.5% of a sample with over 2,000,000 clones, 80% to 95% of them seen once. Sequencing was carried out using naive CD8+ T cells from PBMCs. The receptor's source is a man aged 18 to 35 in good health. Some clones in this sample may be carry-over from other donors' samples. The V and J genes are TRBV28 and TRBJ2-1, with a possible D match to TRBD1 (6 bases). CDR3 sequence reads: CASSSIWGRNVNEQFF. The DNA for the CDR3 is TGTGCCAGCAGTTCGATATGGGGGCGCAATGTCAATGAGCAGTTCTTC.